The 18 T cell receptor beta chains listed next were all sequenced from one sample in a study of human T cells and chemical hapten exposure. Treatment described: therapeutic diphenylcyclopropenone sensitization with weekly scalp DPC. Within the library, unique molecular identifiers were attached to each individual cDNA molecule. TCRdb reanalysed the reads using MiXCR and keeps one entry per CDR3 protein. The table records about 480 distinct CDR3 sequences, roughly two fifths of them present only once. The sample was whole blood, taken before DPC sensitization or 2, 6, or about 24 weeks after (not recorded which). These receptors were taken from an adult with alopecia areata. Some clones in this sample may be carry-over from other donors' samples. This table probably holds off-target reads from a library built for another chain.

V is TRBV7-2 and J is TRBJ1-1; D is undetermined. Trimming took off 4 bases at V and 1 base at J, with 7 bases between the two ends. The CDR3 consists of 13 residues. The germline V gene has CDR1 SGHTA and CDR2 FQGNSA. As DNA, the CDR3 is TGTGCCAGCAGCTCGCAGGAGAACACTGAAGCTTTCTTT. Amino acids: CASSSQENTEAFF.

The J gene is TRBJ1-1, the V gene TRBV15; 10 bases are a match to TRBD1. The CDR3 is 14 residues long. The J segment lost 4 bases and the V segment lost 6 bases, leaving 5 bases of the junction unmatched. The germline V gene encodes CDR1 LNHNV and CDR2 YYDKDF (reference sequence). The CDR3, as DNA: TGTGCCACCAGGACGGACAGGGGGGGCACTGAAGCTTTCTTT. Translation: CATRTDRGGTEAFF.

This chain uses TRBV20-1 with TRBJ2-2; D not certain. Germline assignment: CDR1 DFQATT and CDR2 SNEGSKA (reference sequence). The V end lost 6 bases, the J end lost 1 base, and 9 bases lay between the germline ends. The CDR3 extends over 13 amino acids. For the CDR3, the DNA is TGCAGTGCGCGGACGGAGAACACCGGGGAGCTGTTTTTT. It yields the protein CSARTENTGELFF.

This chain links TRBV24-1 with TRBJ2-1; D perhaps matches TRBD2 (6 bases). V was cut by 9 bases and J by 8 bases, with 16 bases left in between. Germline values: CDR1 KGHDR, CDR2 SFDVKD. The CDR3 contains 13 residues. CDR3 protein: CATGGVVWDEQFF. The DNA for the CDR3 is TGTGCCACCGGAGGGGTTGTTTGGGATGAGCAGTTCTTC.

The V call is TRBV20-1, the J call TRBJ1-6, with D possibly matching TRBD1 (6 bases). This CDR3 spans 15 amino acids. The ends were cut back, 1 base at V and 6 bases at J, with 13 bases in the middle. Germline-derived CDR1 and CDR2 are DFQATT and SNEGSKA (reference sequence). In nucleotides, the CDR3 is TGCAGTGCTAGAGGCCGACAGGACCTTAATTCACCCCTCCACTTT. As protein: CSARGRQDLNSPLHF.

CDR3 in amino acids: CASSIDTASTIYGYTF. The CDR3 bases are TGTGCCAGTAGTATTGATACAGCCTCAACCATCTATGGCTACACCTTC. The J gene is TRBJ1-2, the V gene TRBV19; no clear D gene. Germline-derived CDR1 and CDR2 are LNHDA and SQIVND (reference sequence). Trimming shortened V by 3 bases and J by 4 bases, and 18 bases separated the two germline ends. The CDR3 runs to 16 residues.

The CDR3 region is CASSWARGSYNEQFF. The CDR3 DNA reads as TGTGCCAGCAGTTGGGCCCGAGGTTCCTACAATGAGCAGTTCTTC. This chain connects TRBV6-2 or TRBV6-3 to TRBJ2-1; D uncertain. Germline loops: CDR1 MNHEY, CDR2 SVGEGT. The germline V and J ends were trimmed by 4 bases and 1 base, with 11 bases remaining between them. This CDR3 has 15 amino acids.

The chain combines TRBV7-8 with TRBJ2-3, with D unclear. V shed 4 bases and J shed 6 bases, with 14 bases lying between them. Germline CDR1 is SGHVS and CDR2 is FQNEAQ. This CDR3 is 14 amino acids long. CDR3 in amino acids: CASSSGSTFDTQYF. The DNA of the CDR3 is TGTGCCAGCAGCTCCGGGTCCACCTTCGATACGCAGTATTTT.

The CDR3 loop is CATSHAGRNEQFF. The CDR3 DNA reads as TGTGCCACCAGCCATGCAGGGAGAAATGAGCAGTTCTTC. The genes are TRBV24-1 and TRBJ2-1; TRBD1 or TRBD2 may be the D gene (5 bases each). Trimming shortened V by 7 bases and J by 7 bases, and 13 bases separated the two germline ends. The CDR3 consists of 13 residues. Germline V lookup: CDR1 KGHDR, CDR2 SFDVKD.

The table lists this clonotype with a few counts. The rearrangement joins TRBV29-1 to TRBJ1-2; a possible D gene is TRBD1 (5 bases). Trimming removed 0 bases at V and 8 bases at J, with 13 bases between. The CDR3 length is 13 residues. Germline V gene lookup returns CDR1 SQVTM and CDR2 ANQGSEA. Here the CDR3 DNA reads TGCAGCGTTGAAGATGGGGGGATTGAGGGCTACACCTTC. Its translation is CSVEDGGIEGYTF.

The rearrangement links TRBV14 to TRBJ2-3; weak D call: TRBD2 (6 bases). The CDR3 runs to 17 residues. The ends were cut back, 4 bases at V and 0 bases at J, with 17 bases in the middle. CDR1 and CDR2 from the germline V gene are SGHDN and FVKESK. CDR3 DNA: TGTGCCAGCAGCCCTCGGAAGGCTAGCGTAAGCACAGATACGCAGTATTTT. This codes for CASSPRKASVSTDTQYF.

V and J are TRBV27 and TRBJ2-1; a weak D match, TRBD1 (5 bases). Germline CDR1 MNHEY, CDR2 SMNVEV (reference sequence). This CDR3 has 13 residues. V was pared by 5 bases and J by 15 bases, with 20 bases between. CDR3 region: CASSPLLVVQGFF. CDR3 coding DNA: TGTGCCAGCAGTCCCCTTCTGGTGGTTCAGGGGTTCTTC.

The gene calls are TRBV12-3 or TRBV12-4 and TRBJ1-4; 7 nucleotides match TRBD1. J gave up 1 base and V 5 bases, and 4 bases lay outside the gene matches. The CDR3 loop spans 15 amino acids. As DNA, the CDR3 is TGTGCCAGCAGTCCCTGGACAGGAACTAATGAAAAACTGTTTTTT. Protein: CASSPWTGTNEKLFF.

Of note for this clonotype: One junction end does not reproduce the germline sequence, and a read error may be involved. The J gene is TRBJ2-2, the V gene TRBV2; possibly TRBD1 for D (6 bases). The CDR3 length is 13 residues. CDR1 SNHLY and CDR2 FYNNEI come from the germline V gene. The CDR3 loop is CTSRDKNTGELFF. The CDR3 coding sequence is TGTACCAGCAGGGACAAGAACACCGGGGAGCTGTTTTTT. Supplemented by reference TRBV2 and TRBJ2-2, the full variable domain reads EPEVTQTPSHQVTQMGQEVILRCVPISNHLYFYWYRQILGQKVEFLVSFYNNEISEKSEIFDDQFSVERPDGSNFTLKIRSTKLEDSAMYFCTSRDKNTGELFFGEGSRLTVL.

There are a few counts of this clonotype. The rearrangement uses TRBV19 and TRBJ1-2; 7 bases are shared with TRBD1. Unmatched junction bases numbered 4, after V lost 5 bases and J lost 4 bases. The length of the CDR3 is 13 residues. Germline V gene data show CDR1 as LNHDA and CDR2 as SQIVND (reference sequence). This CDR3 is CASSPGTAYGYTF. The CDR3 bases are TGTGCCAGTAGTCCCGGGACAGCCTATGGCTACACCTTC.

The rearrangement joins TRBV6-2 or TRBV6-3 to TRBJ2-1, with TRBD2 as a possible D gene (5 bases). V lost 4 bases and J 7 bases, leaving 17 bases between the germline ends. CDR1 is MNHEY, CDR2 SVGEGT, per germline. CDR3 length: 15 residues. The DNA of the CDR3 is TGTGCCAGCAGTTCCCCGGGGAATTGGGTGAATGAGCAGTTCTTC. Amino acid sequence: CASSSPGNWVNEQFF.

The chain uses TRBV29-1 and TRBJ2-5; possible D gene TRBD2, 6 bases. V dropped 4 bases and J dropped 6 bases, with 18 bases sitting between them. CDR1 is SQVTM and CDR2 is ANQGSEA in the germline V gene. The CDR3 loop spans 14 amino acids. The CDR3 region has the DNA TGCAGCGTTGGAAGGGACCAGGGAGGAAAGACCCAGTACTTC. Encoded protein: CSVGRDQGGKTQYF.

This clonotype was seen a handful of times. The CDR3 region has the DNA TGCAGCGGGGGGGGTGACAATGAGCAGTTCTTC. This codes for CSGGGDNEQFF. The V gene is TRBV29-1, the J gene TRBJ2-1; 7 bases are shared with TRBD2. Per germline, CDR1 SQVTM and CDR2 ANQGSEA. Trimming cost V 7 bases and J 5 bases; bases outside gene matches: 2. The CDR3 sequence is 11 residues long.